This record concerns one T cell receptor (beta chain) sequence. Its cognate antigen is unknown. The data were taken from a study of CD8+CD57+ T cells in acquired aplastic anemia. Patients picked for sequencing had shown CD8+CD57+ cell expansion detected by flow cytometry. As a group, the patients uniformly had severe acquired aplastic anemia. At blood sampling, none of the patients had yet received therapy. Genomic DNA provided the template from which TCR beta VDJ and CDR3 profiles were obtained. TCRdb re-derived calls from the reads in MiXCR, one entry per CDR3 protein. The sample holds hundreds of thousands of distinct CDR3 sequences, 70% to 85% seen once. CDR1 and CDR2 (germline): MGHDK, SYGVNS. The CDR3 sequence is 16 residues long. With 5 bases removed from V and 2 bases from J, the gap between germline ends came to 15 bases. Study findings and constraints: Any difference that existed in CD8+ Simpson's diversity between patients and controls was not significant.

The TCR was taken from a human donor with aplastic anemia. Source material: sorted CD4+, CD8+, or CD8+CD57+ T cells (not recorded which) from PBMCs. This chain uses TRBV25-1 with TRBJ2-2; the D gene is possibly TRBD1 (7 bases). The CDR3 spells CASSPRDSYNTGELFF. In DNA, the CDR3 is TGTGCCAGCAGTCCGCGGGACAGCTACAACACCGGGGAGCTGTTTTTT.